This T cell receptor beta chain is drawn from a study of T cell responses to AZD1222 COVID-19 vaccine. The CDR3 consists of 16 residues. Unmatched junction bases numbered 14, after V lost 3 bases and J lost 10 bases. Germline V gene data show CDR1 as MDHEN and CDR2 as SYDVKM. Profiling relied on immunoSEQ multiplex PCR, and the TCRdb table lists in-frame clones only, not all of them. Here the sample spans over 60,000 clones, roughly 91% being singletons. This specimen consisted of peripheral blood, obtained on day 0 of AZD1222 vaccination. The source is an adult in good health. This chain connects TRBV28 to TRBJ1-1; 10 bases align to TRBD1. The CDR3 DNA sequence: TGTGCCAGCAGTTTGTTAACCTTGACAGGGGGCTCGGGAGCTTTCTTT. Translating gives CASSLLTLTGGSGAFF. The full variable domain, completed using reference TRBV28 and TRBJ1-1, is DVKVTQSSRYLVKRTGEKVFLECVQDMDHENMFWYRQDPGLGLRLIYFSYDVKMKEKGDIPEGYSVSREKKERFSLILESASTNQTSMYLCASSLLTLTGGSGAFFGQGTRLTVV.